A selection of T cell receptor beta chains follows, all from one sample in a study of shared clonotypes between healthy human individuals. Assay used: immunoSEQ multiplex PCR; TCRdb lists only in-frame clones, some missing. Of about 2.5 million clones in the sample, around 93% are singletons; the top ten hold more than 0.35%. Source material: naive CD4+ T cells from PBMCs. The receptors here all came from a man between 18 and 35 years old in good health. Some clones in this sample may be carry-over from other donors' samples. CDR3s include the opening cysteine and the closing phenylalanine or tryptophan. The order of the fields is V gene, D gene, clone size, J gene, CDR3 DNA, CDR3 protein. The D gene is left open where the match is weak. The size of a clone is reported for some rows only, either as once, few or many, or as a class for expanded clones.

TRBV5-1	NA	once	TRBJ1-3	TGCGCCAGCAGTAGTCAGGGAGGATCTGGAAACACCATATATTTT	CASSSQGGSGNTIYF
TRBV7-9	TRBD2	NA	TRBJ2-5	TGTGCCAGCAGCTTAGAGTGGGCGGGAGGAGGAGAGACCCAGTACTTC	CASSLEWAGGGETQYF
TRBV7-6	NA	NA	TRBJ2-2	TGTGCCAGCAGCTTAGGCCAGCCTAGTACCACCGGGGAGCTGTTTTTT	CASSLGQPSTTGELFF
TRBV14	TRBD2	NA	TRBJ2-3	TGTGCCAGCAGCCAAGATGCAAGCGGGAGATACACAGATACGCAGTATTTT	CASSQDASGRYTDTQYF
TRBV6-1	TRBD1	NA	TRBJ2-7	TGTGCCAGCAGCCTGGGACAGGGCTCCTACGAGCAGTACTTC	CASSLGQGSYEQYF
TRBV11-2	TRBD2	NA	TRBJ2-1	TGTGCCAGCAGCCCTCACCCCGGACTAGCGGGAGGGGACTACAATGAGCAGTTCTTC	CASSPHPGLAGGDYNEQFF
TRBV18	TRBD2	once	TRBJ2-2	TGTGCCAGCTCACTAGTAGCGGGAGTCTCCGGGGAGCTGTTTTTT	CASSLVAGVSGELFF
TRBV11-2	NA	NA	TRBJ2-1	TGTGCCAGCAGCTTAATTCGGACGGGGGGCCATGAGCAGTTCTTC	CASSLIRTGGHEQFF
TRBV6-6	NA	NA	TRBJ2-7	TGTGCCAGCGGCAGTACCTACGAGCAGTACTTC	CASGSTYEQYF
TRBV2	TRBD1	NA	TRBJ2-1	TGTGCCAGCAGCCAAAGGGACAGATACAATGAGCAGTTCTTC	CASSQRDRYNEQFF
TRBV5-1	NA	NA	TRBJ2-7	TGCGCCAGCAGCTTGGAGGACAGATCCTACGAGCAGTACTTC	CASSLEDRSYEQYF
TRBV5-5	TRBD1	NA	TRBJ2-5	TGTGCCAGCAGCTCCAGACAGGGCTTGGAGACCCAGTACTTC	CASSSRQGLETQYF
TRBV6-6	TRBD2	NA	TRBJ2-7	TGTGCCAGCTCAGGTAGCGGGAGCGGCTCCTACGAGCAGTACTTC	CASSGSGSGSYEQYF
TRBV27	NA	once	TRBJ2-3	TGTGCCAGCAGTCTCCGCCAAACTAGCACAGATACGCAGTATTTT	CASSLRQTSTDTQYF
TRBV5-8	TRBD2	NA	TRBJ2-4	TGTGCCAGCAGCCCAGCGGGGGATTGGGTAGCCAAAAACATTCAGTACTTC	CASSPAGDWVAKNIQYF
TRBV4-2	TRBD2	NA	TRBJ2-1	TGTGCCAGCACCCGCCAGAGGGCTAGCGGTATGGATGAGCAGTTCTTC	CASTRQRASGMDEQFF
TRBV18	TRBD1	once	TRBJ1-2	TGTGCCAGCTCACCTTTAACAGGGGCGGCTAACTATGGCTACACCTTC	CASSPLTGAANYGYTF
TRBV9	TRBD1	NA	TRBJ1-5	TGTGCCAGCAGCAAGGGACAGGCGGTACAGCCCCAGCATTTT	CASSKGQAVQPQHF
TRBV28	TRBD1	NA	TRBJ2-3	TGTGCCAGCAGTCCCAGGGGGCGAAGCACAGATACGCAGTATTTT	CASSPRGRSTDTQYF
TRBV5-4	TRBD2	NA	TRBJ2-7	TGTGCCAGCAGCTTGGTGGCTAGCGGGCAAACCTACGAGCAGTACTTC	CASSLVASGQTYEQYF
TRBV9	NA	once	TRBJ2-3	TGTGCCAGCAGCCCACTCGGCGGCCTTAGCACAGATACGCAGTATTTT	CASSPLGGLSTDTQYF
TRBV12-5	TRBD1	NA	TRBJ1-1	TGTGCTAGTGGTCAGACCCCTCAGGGGGCGAGGACTGAAGCTTTCTTT	CASGQTPQGARTEAFF
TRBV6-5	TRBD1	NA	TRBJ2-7	TGTGCCAGCAGAATGAGGGGGACAGGGAGCTACGAGCAGTACTTC	CASRMRGTGSYEQYF
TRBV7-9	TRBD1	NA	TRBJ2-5	TGTGCCAGCAGCTTAGGACAGGGTTCGGGTGGAGAGACCCAGTACTTC	CASSLGQGSGGETQYF
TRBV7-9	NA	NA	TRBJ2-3	TGTGCCAGCAGCCAAGGGGGGGGCACAGATACGCAGTATTTT	CASSQGGGTDTQYF
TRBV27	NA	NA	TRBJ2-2	TGTGCCAGCAGCTTATATGGGGCTGCGAACACCGGGGAGCTGTTTTTT	CASSLYGAANTGELFF
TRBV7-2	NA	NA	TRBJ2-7	TGTGCCAGCAGCTTAGGCAGGGTCCACGAGCAGTACTTC	CASSLGRVHEQYF
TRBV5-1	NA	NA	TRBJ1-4	TGCGCCAGCAGCTTGGAGGGGCTTGGAACTAATGAAAAACTGTTTTTT	CASSLEGLGTNEKLFF
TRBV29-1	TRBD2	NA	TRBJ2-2	TGCAGCGTTCGAGGACTAGCGGGAGTAATGAACACCGGGGAGCTGTTTTTT	CSVRGLAGVMNTGELFF
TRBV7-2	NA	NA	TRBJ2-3	TGTGCCAGCAGCTTAGCGTTCGCCCTCACAGATACGCAGTATTTT	CASSLAFALTDTQYF
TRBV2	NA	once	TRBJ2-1	TGTGCCAGCACGAGGACTCGCAATGAGCAGTTCTTC	CASTRTRNEQFF
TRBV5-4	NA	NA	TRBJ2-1	TGTGCCAGCAGCTACGGACGGAACTCCTACAATGAGCAGTTCTTC	CASSYGRNSYNEQFF
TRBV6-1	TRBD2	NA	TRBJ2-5	TGTGCCAGCAGTGCCACACCAGGGACTAGCGGGAGGGGTGAGCAGTACTTC	CASSATPGTSGRGEQYF
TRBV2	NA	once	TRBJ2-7	TGTGCCAGCAGTGTTCTCAGGTACTACGAGCAGTACTTC	CASSVLRYYEQYF
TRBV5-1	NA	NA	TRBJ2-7	TGCGCCAGCAGCTTTGACTTCTACGAGCAGTACTTC	CASSFDFYEQYF
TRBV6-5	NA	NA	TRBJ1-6	TGTGCCAGCAGTTACTCAGGGGCTAGGTCTTCACCCCTCCACTTT	CASSYSGARSSPLHF
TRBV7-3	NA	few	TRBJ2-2	TGTGCCAGCAGCACCCAGGGAAGGACCGGGGAGCTGTTTTTT	CASSTQGRTGELFF
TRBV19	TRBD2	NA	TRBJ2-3	TGTGCCAGTAGTATTGATCAAGGGCGGGGGTACCGCAGTGATACGCAGTATTTT	CASSIDQGRGYRSDTQYF
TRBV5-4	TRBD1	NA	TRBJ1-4	TGTGCCAGCAGCTTAGCTCAGGGGGGGAATGAAAAACTGTTTTTT	CASSLAQGGNEKLFF
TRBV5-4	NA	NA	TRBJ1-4	TGTGCCAGCAGCCGAACAGTCCAAGGAGCAACTAATGAAAAACTGTTTTTT	CASSRTVQGATNEKLFF
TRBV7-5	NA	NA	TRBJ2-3	TGTGTCACCCCGCTATTCGGGTCATCGGGATTGGTCTTTAATCCAGATACGCAGTATTTT	CVTPLFGSSGLVFNPDTQYF
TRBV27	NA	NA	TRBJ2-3	TGTGCCAGCAGTTTCCTGAGCACAGATACGCAGTATTTT	CASSFLSTDTQYF
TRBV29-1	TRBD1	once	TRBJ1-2	TGCAGCGTCCGACGGGAGGGGGCCGGTAACTATGGCTACACCTTC	CSVRREGAGNYGYTF
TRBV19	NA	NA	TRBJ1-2	TGTGCCAGTAGTATCGAGCCAGTGGTCTATGGCTACACCTTC	CASSIEPVVYGYTF